The 8 T cell receptor beta chains presented below share a single source sample, sequenced in a study of blood T cell repertoires in COVID-19. The method was immunoSEQ multiplex PCR; TCRdb's version includes in-frame clones alone and lacks a portion of them. The table records 310,000 or so clones, about nine tenths of them present only once. The sequencing sample was made of PBMCs or T cells enriched from blood (not recorded which). The receptors stem from a woman aged 40 to 50 who had recovered from COVID-19.

V gene TRBV10-1 combines with J gene TRBJ2-1; 7 bases line up with TRBD1. The CDR3 sequence is 17 residues long. In germline, CDR1 is WNHNN, CDR2 SYGVQD (reference sequence). The V and J ends lost 0 bases and 1 base, in that order; junction bases with no gene match: 6. CDR3 sequence reads: CASSESRSRGSYNEQFF. The CDR3 DNA reads TGCGCCAGCAGTGAGTCCAGGAGCAGGGGGTCCTACAATGAGCAGTTCTTC.

The chain links TRBV30 to TRBJ1-3, with D uncertain. The CDR3 loop spans 13 amino acids. V was trimmed by 1 base and J by 3 bases, leaving 7 bases between them. Germline CDR1 reads GTSNPN; CDR2 reads SVGIG (reference sequence). The CDR3, as DNA: TGTGCCTGGAGTGGAAACTTTGGAAACACCATATATTTT. Translated: CAWSGNFGNTIYF. The full variable domain, with the rest looked up from reference TRBV30 and TRBJ1-3, is SQTIHQWPATLVQPVGSPLSLECTVEGTSNPNLYWYRQAAGRGLQLLFYSVGIGQISSEVPQNLSASRPQDRQFILSSKKLLLSDSGFYLCAWSGNFGNTIYFGEGSWLTVV.

This rearrangement joins TRBV5-1 to TRBJ1-3, with D hard to call. The CDR3 is 16 residues long. Trimming cost V 2 bases and J 0 bases, with 12 bases left between them. The V gene's germline CDR1 is SGHRS and CDR2 YFSETQ. This CDR3 reads CASSFSGTVSGNTIYF. The DNA for the CDR3 is TGCGCCAGCAGCTTCTCAGGTACCGTCTCTGGAAACACCATATATTTT.

The genes are TRBV29-1 and TRBJ2-1; possible D gene TRBD1, 6 bases. CDR1 and CDR2 from the germline V gene are SQVTM and ANQGSEA. V was trimmed by 6 bases and J by 7 bases, leaving 10 bases between them. There are 11 residues in the CDR3. DNA of the CDR3: TGCAGCGTGGGGACAAGAAATGAGCAGTTCTTC. Residues: CSVGTRNEQFF.

The chain links TRBV30 to TRBJ2-1; 13 bases match TRBD2. Trimming at V came to 3 bases and at J to 7 bases, leaving 0 bases not matched to a gene. This CDR3 has 13 residues. Germline V CDR1 and CDR2: GTSNPN, SVGIG (reference sequence). CDR3 sequence (DNA): TGTGCCTGGAGACTAGCGGGAGGGAATGAGCAGTTCTTC. Its protein product is CAWRLAGGNEQFF.

This rearrangement joins TRBV3-1 (or the pseudogene TRBV3-2) to TRBJ2-1; TRBD2 matches at 8 bases. The trim removed 1 base at V and 3 bases at J, leaving 2 bases unmatched. This CDR3 has 15 residues. CDR1 is LGHDT, CDR2 YNNKEL, per germline (reference sequence). The CDR3 nucleotides read TGTGCCAGCAGCCAAGTAGCGGGAAACTACAATGAGCAGTTCTTC. Amino acid sequence: CASSQVAGNYNEQFF.

This chain links TRBV30 with TRBJ2-5; tentatively, D is TRBD2 (6 bases). This CDR3 comprises 14 residues. V was pared by 1 base and J by 0 bases, with 9 bases between. Germline V gene sequence: CDR1 GTSNPN, CDR2 SVGIG (reference sequence). CDR3 sequence reads: CAWSGDSYQETQYF. The CDR3 bases are TGTGCCTGGAGTGGGGACTCGTACCAAGAGACCCAGTACTTC. The full variable domain, completed using reference TRBV30 and TRBJ2-5, is SQTIHQWPATLVQPVGSPLSLECTVEGTSNPNLYWYRQAAGRGLQLLFYSVGIGQISSEVPQNLSASRPQDRQFILSSKKLLLSDSGFYLCAWSGDSYQETQYFGPGTRLLVL.

The CDR3 reads CASSLPGQRETQYF. The CDR3 DNA is TGTGCCAGCAGCTTACCGGGACAGAGGGAGACCCAGTACTTC. The gene calls are TRBV7-9 and TRBJ2-5; TRBD1 matches at 7 bases. Trimming removed 2 bases from V and 5 bases from J; junction bases left unmatched: 5. CDR1 and CDR2 from the germline V gene are SEHNR and FQNEAQ (reference sequence). CDR3 length: 14 amino acids.